This TCR beta chain appears in the sequencing data of a study of vaccination effects on CD4 cells after COVID-19. Study-wide background: Sampling of a couple of convalescent patients took place 16 days and one week prior to vaccination.

The V gene's germline CDR1 is MNHNS and CDR2 SASEGT. CDR3 length equals 10 residues. The V and J ends lost 1 base and 7 bases respectively, with 1 base between them. The data were produced by immunoSEQ multiplex PCR, yet TCRdb's version contains in-frame clones alone and is incomplete. Of more than 20,000 clones in the sample, about 80% were seen once. As regards this clone: Its antigen is not known.

Antigen-specific CD4+ T cells were expanded (with viral peptide pools) by the ViraFEST assay ahead of sequencing. When around ten days of culture had elapsed, CD4+ T cells were isolated. A positive SARS-CoV-2 PCR test fell between March and December 2020. It was on days 3 and 7 that half the medium was replaced with IL-2 medium. Sequenced material: CD4+ T cells from PBMCs cultured with a peptide pool, taken before COVID-19 vaccination. V gene TRBV6-1 combines with J gene TRBJ1-2; D ambiguous. This receptor was obtained from a human donor who had a prior SARS-CoV-2 infection. The CDR3 loop reads CASSEVGYTF. The CDR3 DNA follows: TGTGCCAGCAGTGAAGTTGGCTACACCTTC.